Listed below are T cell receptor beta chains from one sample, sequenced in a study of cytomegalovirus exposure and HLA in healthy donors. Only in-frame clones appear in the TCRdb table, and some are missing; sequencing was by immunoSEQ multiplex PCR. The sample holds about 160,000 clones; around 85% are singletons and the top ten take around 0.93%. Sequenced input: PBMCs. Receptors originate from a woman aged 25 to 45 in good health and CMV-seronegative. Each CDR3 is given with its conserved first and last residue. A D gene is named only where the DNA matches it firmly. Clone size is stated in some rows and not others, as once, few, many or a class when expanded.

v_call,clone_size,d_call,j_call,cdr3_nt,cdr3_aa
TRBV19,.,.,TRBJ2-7,TGTGCCAGTAGCCGCTGGGAGGCCTCCTACGAGCAGTACTTC,CASSRWEASYEQYF
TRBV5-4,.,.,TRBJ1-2,TGTGCCAGCAGGACTGTGCCGGGACATAGCTACACCTTC,CASRTVPGHSYTF
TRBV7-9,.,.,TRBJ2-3,TGTGCCAGCATGGGGGGGACAGGTACGCAGTATTTT,CASMGGTGTQYF
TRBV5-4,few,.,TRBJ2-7,TGTGCCAGCAGCCTAGCGTACGAGCAGTACTTC,CASSLAYEQYF
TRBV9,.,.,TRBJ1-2,TGTGCCAGCAGCGTAAAACCACAGGGTCGCTATGGCTACACCTTC,CASSVKPQGRYGYTF
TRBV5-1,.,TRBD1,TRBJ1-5,TGCGCCAGCAGCGCTACAGGGGGCGGCCCCCTGGATGGTTCCAATCAGCCCCAGCATTTT,CASSATGGGPLDGSNQPQHF
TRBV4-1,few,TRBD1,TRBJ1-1,TGCGCCAGCAGCCCGTCATACAGGGGGCGAACTGAAGCTTTCTTT,CASSPSYRGRTEAFF
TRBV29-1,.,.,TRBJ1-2,TGCAGCGCTGAAAGGGGGAGGGGAGGCTATGGCTACACCTTC,CSAERGRGGYGYTF
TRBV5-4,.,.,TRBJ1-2,TGTGCCAGCAGTCGACAATCCCTTTTTGAATATGGCTACACCTTC,CASSRQSLFEYGYTF
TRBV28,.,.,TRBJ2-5,TGTGCCAGCAGGCCGACTATTGGGGAGACCCAGTACTTC,CASRPTIGETQYF
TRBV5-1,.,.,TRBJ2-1,TGCGCCAGCAGCGCACGACTGATCGGGGTTCGGAATGAGCAGTTCTTC,CASSARLIGVRNEQFF
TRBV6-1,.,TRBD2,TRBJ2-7,TGTGCCAGCAGTGGCCGGACTAGCGGACTCCTAAACGAGCAGTACTTC,CASSGRTSGLLNEQYF
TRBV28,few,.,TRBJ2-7,TGTGCCAGCAGTTTCGGGTCCTACGAGCAGTACTTC,CASSFGSYEQYF
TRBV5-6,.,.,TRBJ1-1,TGTGCCAGCAGCTTGGGCGGAGTGAACACTGAAGCTTTCTTT,CASSLGGVNTEAFF
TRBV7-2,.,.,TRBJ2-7,TGTGCCAGCAGCTCTGGGGGCGGATGGAACGAGCAGTACTTC,CASSSGGGWNEQYF
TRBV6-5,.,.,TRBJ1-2,TGTGCCAGCAGTTACCGTCCTGCGGGGTATGGCTACACCTTC,CASSYRPAGYGYTF
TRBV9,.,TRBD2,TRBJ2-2,TGTGCCAGCAGCGTAGATATTAGCGGGGTCACCGGGGAGCTGTTTTTT,CASSVDISGVTGELFF
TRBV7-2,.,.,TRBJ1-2,TGTGCCAGCAGCTCACAGGGTCTGGGCTACACCTTC,CASSSQGLGYTF
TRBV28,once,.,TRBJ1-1,TGTGCCAGTCACTGGGACATTAGTCGGACTGAAGCTTTCTTT,CASHWDISRTEAFF
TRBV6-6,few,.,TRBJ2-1,TGTGCCAGCTCTTTGCTGGCAGCCTACAATGAGCAGTTCTTC,CASSLLAAYNEQFF
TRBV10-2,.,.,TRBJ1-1,TGCGCCAGCAAAGATGGGCTTCACACTGAAGCTTTCTTT,CASKDGLHTEAFF
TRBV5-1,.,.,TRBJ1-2,TGCGCCAGCAGCTTGGAAGACAGCTATGGCTACACCTTC,CASSLEDSYGYTF
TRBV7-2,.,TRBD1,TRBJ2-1,TGTGCCAGCAGCTTCCCGGGACAGGGATGGCAGTTCTTC,CASSFPGQGWQFF
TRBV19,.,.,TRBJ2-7,TGTGCCAGTAGCTCCGGGACTGCCGACTCCTACGAGCAGTACTTC,CASSSGTADSYEQYF
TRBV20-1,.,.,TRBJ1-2,TGCAGTGCTAGCCTGGGGCTGGCCTACACCTTC,CSASLGLAYTF
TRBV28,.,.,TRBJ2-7,TGTGCCAGCAGCCGTGGACTCCCCCCATACGAGCAGTACTTC,CASSRGLPPYEQYF
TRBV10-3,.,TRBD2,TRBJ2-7,TGTGCCATCAGTGACTCGGGACTAGCTACCTACGAGCAGTACTTC,CAISDSGLATYEQYF